A single TCR beta chain is shown here with its context. The antigen remains unidentified. CDR1 is MNHEY and CDR2 is SMNVEV in the germline V gene (reference sequence). V lost 6 bases and J lost 0, with 8 bases in between. The CDR3 has 13 residues. The data were taken from a study of early T cells in non-severe SARS-CoV-2 infection. The overall study: From unsorted whole blood, bulk RNA was sequenced, and the chains remained unpaired. General observations from the study: VDJdb-based annotation leaned toward anti-spike CD8 responses and missed private and CD4 specificities.

The TCR library protocol attached unique molecular identifiers to the individual cDNA molecules. TCRdb processed the 5' RACE reads anew with MiXCR; each CDR3 protein has one entry. The sample consists of tens of thousands of distinct CDR3 sequences, roughly 10% of them appearing once. Sample: whole blood, taken at baseline. The receptor was derived from an adult who was a healthcare worker with PCR-confirmed SARS-CoV-2 infection or an uninfected control (not recorded which). J is TRBJ1-1 and V is TRBV27, with D tentatively TRBD1 (5 bases). The CDR3 region has the DNA TGTGCCAGCAGGGACAACATGAACACTGAAGCTTTCTTT. Encoded protein: CASRDNMNTEAFF.